These T cell receptor beta chains were read from a single sample in a study of sequential checkpoint blockade in melanoma. Clones were sequenced by immunoSEQ multiplex PCR, and TCRdb holds only the in-frame ones, with some missing. There are around 2,000 clones in the sample; approximately 21% occur only once, and 16% lies in the top ten. Sequencing used tumor tissue (inferred from file names), obtained from a patient given nivolumab and ipilimumab in sequence. Receptors originate from a human donor with melanoma. Both conserved end residues are part of each CDR3. D genes are given only for firm matches. Not all rows give a size; the values are once, few, many and, for expanded clones, a class.

v_gene	j_gene	len	d_gene	abundance	CDR3aa	CDR3nt
TRBV18	TRBJ1-4	15	TRBD1	-	CASSRSDRGNEKLFF	TGTGCCAGCTCACGGAGCGACAGGGGTAATGAAAAACTGTTTTTT
TRBV30	TRBJ2-5	13	-	-	CAWSVRIKETQYF	TGTGCCTGGAGTGTAAGGATCAAAGAGACCCAGTACTTC
TRBV11-3	TRBJ2-3	17	TRBD2	many	CASSPTLAGRSTDTQYF	TGTGCCAGCAGCCCCACCCTAGCGGGAAGAAGCACAGATACGCAGTATTTT
TRBV6-1	TRBJ1-2	13	-	-	CASSEGGDYGYTF	TGTGCCAGCAGTGAAGGGGGGGACTATGGCTACACCTTC
TRBV19	TRBJ2-7	18	TRBD2	-	CASSAVGTSGSGSYEQYF	TGTGCCAGTAGTGCTGTCGGGACTAGCGGGAGTGGATCCTACGAGCAGTACTTC
TRBV11-3	TRBJ2-1	14	TRBD1	few	CASSTRTGGNEQFF	TGTGCCAGCAGCACACGGACAGGCGGGAATGAGCAGTTCTTC
TRBV12-5	TRBJ1-2	12	-	-	CASTRPLGGYTF	TGTGCCAGCACCAGGCCTCTTGGGGGCTACACCTTC
TRBV12-5	TRBJ2-7	13	-	medium-sized	CASMRQSSYEQYF	TGTGCCAGCATGAGACAAAGCTCCTACGAGCAGTACTTC
TRBV11-3	TRBJ1-4	14	-	medium-sized	CASSSSGTNEKLFF	TGTGCCAGCAGCTCCTCCGGGACTAATGAAAAACTGTTTTTT
TRBV5-1	TRBJ2-7	17	-	-	CASSLSNRDGYSYEQYF	TGCGCCAGCAGCTTGTCAAACCGGGACGGATACTCCTACGAGCAGTACTTC